A single sample gave rise to the 7 T cell receptor beta chains below, sequenced in a study of vaccination and CD4 T cells after COVID-19. Cultured CD4+ T-cell DNA underwent Oncomine TCR Beta short-read sequencing. TCRdb redid the calling of the PCR reads with MiXCR, one entry per CDR3 protein. The repertoire includes 20,000 or so distinct CDR3 sequences, about 33% of them detected once, and under 15% sits in the top ten. These receptors are not linked to any known antigen. Treatment here: roughly 10-day PBMC culture with coronavirus spike peptide pools or control peptides (ViraFEST assay). Specimen: cultured CD4+ T cells from blood. These receptors were collected from a human donor with COVID-19.

V usage is TRBV18 and J usage is TRBJ2-3; TRBD1 matches 12 bases. The length of the CDR3 is 17 residues. The germline V gene has CDR1 KGHSH and CDR2 LQKENI. The trim removed 3 bases at V and 3 bases at J, leaving 7 bases unmatched. The DNA of the CDR3 is TGTGCCAGCTCACCCCTGGGACAGGGGGCTGGGACAGATACGCAGTATTTT. Translated, it gives CASSPLGQGAGTDTQYF.

In this sample, this clonotype is medium-sized (0.01 to 0.1%). V and J are TRBV15 and TRBJ2-5; possibly TRBD1 for D (6 bases). The germline V and J ends were trimmed by 0 bases and 7 bases, with 21 bases remaining between them. Germline-derived CDR1 and CDR2 are LNHNV and YYDKDF (reference sequence). There are 17 residues in the CDR3. The CDR3 DNA reads as TGTGCCACCAGCAGAGAAGCGTCAGGGGTCGACCGACGGACCCAGTACTTC. Translation gives CATSREASGVDRRTQYF.

The chain carries TRBV11-3 and TRBJ2-1; 14 positions agree with TRBD2. There are 16 residues in the CDR3. The germline CDR1 and CDR2 sequences are SGHNT and YENEEA. V shed 1 base, J shed 7 bases, and the junction held 3 bases outside the gene matches. CDR3 coding DNA: TGTGCCAGCAGCTTAGGGACTAGCGGGGGGTATAATGAGCAGTTCTTC. It translates to CASSLGTSGGYNEQFF.

The V and J genes are TRBV28 and TRBJ2-1; TRBD2 aligns across 7 bases. This CDR3 is built from 16 residues. From germline, CDR1 is MDHEN and CDR2 SYDVKM. With V trimmed by 1 base and J by 2 bases, 5 bases remained unmatched. CDR3 bases: TGTGCCAGCAGTTTATCCCGGGGGGTCCCCTACAATGAGCAGTTCTTC. This translates into CASSLSRGVPYNEQFF.

This clonotype was observed a few times. The chain links TRBV6-1 to TRBJ1-2, with D hard to call. Germline values: CDR1 MNHNS, CDR2 SASEGT. V lost 7 bases, J lost 5 bases, and 17 bases lay in between. The CDR3 is 14 amino acids. The CDR3 sequence is CASNTDRRAYGYTF. The CDR3 DNA follows: TGTGCCAGCAATACCGACCGAAGGGCGTATGGCTACACCTTC.

The chain links TRBV10-3 to TRBJ2-5; 10 bases align to TRBD1. The germline V gene has CDR1 ENHRY and CDR2 SYGVKD. This CDR3 has 15 residues. V trimming: 5 bases; J trimming: 2 bases; junction bases outside the gene matches: 5. Here the CDR3 reads CAISMGQGTQETQYF. CDR3 sequence (DNA): TGTGCCATCAGTATGGGACAGGGGACTCAAGAGACCCAGTACTTC.

The chain employs TRBV7-2 and TRBJ1-5; D is unclear. CDR1 SGHTA and CDR2 FQGNSA come from the germline V gene. Trimming removed 3 bases from V and 1 base from J, with 10 bases in between. The CDR3 spans 15 residues. The DNA of the CDR3 is TGTGCCAGCAGCTTTTCTCGGGGAAGCAATCAGCCCCAGCATTTT. Amino acid sequence: CASSFSRGSNQPQHF.